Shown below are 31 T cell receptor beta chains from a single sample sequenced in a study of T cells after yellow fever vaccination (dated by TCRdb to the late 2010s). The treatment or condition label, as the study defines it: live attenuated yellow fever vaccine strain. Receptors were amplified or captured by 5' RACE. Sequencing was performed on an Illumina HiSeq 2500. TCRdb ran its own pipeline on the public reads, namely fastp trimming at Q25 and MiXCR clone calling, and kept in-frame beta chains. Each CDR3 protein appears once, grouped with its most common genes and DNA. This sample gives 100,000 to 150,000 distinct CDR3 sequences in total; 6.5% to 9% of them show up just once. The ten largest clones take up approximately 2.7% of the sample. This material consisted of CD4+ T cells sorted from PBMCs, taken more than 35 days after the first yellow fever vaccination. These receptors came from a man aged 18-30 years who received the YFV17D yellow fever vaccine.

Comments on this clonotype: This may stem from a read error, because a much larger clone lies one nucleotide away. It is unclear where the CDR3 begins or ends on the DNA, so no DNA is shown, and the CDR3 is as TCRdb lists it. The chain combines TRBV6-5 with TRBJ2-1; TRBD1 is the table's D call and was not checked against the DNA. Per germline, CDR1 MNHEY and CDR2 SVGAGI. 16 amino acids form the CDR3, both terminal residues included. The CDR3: CASSYWGRGSYNEQIF.

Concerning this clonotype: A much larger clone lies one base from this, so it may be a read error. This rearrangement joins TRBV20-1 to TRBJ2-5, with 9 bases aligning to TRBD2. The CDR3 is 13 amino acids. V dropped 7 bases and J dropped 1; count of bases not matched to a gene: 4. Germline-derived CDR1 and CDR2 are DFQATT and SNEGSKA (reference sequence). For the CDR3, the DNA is TGCAGTGGACTAGCGGAGACCCAAGAGACCCAGTACTTC. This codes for CSGLAETQETQYF.

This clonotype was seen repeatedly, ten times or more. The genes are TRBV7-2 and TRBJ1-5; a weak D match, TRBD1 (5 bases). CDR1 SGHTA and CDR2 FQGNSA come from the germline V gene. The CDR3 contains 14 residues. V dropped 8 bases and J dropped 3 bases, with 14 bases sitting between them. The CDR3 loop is CASRPAGLNQPQHF. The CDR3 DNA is TGTGCCAGCCGCCCCGCGGGGCTCAATCAGCCCCAGCATTTT.

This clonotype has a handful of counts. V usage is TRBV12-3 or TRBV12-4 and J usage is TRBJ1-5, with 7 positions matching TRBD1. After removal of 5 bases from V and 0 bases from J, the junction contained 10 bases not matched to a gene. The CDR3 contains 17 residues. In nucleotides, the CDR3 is TGTGCCAGCAGTCCCCGGAGAGGGGGCTTTAGCAATCAGCCCCAGCATTTT. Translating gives CASSPRRGGFSNQPQHF.

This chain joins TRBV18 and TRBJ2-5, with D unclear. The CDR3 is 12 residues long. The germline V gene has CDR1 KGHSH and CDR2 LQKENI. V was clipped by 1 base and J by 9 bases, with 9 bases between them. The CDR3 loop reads CASSPRGRSQYF. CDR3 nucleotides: TGTGCCAGCTCACCACGAGGACGGTCCCAGTACTTC.

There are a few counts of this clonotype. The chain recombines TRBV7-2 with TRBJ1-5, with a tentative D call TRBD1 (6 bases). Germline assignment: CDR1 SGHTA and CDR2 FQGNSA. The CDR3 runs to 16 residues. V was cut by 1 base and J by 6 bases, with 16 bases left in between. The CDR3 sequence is CASSLVGGQGTQPQHF. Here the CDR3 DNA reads TGTGCCAGCAGCTTAGTGGGGGGGCAGGGCACTCAGCCCCAGCATTTT. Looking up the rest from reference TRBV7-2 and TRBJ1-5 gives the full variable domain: GAGVSQSPSNKVTEKGKDVELRCDPISGHTALYWYRQSLGQGLEFLIYFQGNSAPDKSGLPSDRFSAERTGGSVSTLTIQRTQQEDSAVYLCASSLVGGQGTQPQHFGDGTRLSIL.

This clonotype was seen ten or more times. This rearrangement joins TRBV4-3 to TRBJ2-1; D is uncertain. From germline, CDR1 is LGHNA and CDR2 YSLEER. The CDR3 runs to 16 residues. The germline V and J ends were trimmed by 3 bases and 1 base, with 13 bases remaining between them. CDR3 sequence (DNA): TGCGCCAGCAGCCAGGAAGGTGGGCATTCCTACAATGAGCAGTTCTTC. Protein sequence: CASSQEGGHSYNEQFF.

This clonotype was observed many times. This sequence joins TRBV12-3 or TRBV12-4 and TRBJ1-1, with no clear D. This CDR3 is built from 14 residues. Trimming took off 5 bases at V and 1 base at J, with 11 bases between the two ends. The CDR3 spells CASSRDIWNTEAFF. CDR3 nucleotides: TGTGCCAGCAGTCGAGACATCTGGAACACTGAAGCTTTCTTT.

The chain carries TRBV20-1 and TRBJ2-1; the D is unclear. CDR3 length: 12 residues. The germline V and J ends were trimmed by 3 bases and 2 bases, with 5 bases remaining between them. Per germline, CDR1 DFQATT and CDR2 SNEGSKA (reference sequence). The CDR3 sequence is CSASGPYNEQFF. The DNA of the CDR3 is TGCAGTGCTAGCGGACCCTACAATGAGCAGTTCTTC.

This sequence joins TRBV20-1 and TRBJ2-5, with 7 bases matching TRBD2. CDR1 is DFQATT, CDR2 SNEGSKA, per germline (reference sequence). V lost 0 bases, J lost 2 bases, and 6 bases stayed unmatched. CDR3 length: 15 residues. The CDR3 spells CSAREASGPQETQYF. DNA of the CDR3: TGCAGTGCTAGAGAGGCTAGCGGACCGCAAGAGACCCAGTACTTC.

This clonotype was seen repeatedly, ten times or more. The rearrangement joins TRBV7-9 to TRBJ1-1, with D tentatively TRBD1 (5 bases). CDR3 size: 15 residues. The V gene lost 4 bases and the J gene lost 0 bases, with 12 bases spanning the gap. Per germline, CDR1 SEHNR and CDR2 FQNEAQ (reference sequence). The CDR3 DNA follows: TGTGCCAGCAGCTCGTTTCAGGGAATGAACACTGAAGCTTTCTTT. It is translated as CASSSFQGMNTEAFF.

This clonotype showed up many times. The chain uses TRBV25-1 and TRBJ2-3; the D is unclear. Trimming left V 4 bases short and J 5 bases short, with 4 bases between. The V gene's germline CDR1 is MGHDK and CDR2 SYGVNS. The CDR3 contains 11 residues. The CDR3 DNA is TGTGCCAGCAGTGGTAGAGATACGCAGTATTTT. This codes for CASSGRDTQYF.

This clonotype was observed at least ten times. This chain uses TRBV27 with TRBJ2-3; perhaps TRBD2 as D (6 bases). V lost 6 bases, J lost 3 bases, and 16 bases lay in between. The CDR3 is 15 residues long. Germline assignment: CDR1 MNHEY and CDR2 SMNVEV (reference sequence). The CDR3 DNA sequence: TGTGCCAGCAGCAGCCGGGAGACGTTGACAGATACGCAGTATTTT. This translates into CASSSRETLTDTQYF.

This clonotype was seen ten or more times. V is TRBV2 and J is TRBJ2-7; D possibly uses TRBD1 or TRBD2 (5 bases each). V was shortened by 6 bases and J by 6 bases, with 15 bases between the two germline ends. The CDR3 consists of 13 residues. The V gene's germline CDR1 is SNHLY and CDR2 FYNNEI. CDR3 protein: CASRVGPLIEQYF. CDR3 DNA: TGTGCCAGCAGAGTGGGACCCCTGATCGAGCAGTACTTC.

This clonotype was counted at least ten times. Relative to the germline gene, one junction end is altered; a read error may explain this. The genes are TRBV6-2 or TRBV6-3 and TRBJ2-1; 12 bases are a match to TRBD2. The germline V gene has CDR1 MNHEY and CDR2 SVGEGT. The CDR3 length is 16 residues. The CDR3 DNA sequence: TGTGCCAGCAGTTACGGCCGACTAGCGGGGGCCAATAAGCAGTTCTTC. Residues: CASSYGRLAGANKQFF.

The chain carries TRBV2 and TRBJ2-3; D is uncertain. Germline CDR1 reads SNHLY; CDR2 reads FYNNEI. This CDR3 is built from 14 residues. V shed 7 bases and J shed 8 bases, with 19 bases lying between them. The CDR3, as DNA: TGTGCCAGCACGTTGACTGGGCCGAGAGGTACGCAGTATTTT. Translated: CASTLTGPRGTQYF.

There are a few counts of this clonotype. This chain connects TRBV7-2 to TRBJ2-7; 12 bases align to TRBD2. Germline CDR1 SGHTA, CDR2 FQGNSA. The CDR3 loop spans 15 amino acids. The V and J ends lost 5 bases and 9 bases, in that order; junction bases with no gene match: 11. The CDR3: CASSARTSGVLVQYF. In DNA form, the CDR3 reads TGTGCCAGCAGCGCCAGGACTAGCGGGGTCTTGGTGCAGTACTTC.

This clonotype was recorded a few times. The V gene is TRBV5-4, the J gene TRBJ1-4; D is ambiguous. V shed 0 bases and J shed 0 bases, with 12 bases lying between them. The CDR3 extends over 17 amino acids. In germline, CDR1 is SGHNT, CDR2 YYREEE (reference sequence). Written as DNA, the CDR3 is TGTGCCAGCAGCTTGGCTGGTCGGGCTACAACTAATGAAAAACTGTTTTTT. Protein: CASSLAGRATTNEKLFF.

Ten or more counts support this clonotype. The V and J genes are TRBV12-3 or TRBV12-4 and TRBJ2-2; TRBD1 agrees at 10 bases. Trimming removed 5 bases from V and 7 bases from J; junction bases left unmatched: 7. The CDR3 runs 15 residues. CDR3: CASSRPGQGIGELFF. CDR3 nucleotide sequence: TGTGCCAGCAGTCGTCCGGGACAGGGGATCGGGGAGCTGTTTTTT.

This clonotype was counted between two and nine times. CDR3: CASSSRLNTEAFF. CDR3 in DNA: TGTGCCAGCAGCTCCCGGTTGAACACTGAAGCTTTCTTT. The rearrangement uses TRBV7-2 and TRBJ1-1; D is uncertain. Germline loops: CDR1 SGHTA, CDR2 FQGNSA. V gave up 4 bases and J gave up 0 bases, with 6 bases separating them. The CDR3 covers 13 residues. The variable domain in full, with the rest retrieved from reference TRBV7-2 and TRBJ1-1, is GAGVSQSPSNKVTEKGKDVELRCDPISGHTALYWYRQSLGQGLEFLIYFQGNSAPDKSGLPSDRFSAERTGGSVSTLTIQRTQQEDSAVYLCASSSRLNTEAFFGQGTRLTVV.

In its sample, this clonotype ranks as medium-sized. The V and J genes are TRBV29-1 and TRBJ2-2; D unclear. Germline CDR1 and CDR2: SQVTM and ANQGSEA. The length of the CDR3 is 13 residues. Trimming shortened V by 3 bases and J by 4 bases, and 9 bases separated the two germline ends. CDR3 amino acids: CSVDGLGTGELFF. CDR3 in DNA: TGCAGCGTTGACGGCCTAGGCACCGGGGAGCTGTTTTTT.

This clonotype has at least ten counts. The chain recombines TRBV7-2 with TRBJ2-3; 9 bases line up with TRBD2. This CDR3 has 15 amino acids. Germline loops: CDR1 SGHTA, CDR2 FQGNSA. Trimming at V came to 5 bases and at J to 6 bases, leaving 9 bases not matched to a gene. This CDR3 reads CASSQAGSGGDTQYF. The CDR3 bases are TGTGCCAGCAGCCAAGCGGGAAGCGGGGGGGATACGCAGTATTTT.

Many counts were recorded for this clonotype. The CDR3 is CASSVVLAGQETQYF. The CDR3 nucleotides are TGTGCCAGCAGCGTTGTCCTAGCGGGACAAGAGACCCAGTACTTC. The chain combines TRBV5-4 with TRBJ2-5; 9 nucleotides match TRBD2. In germline, CDR1 is SGHNT, CDR2 YYREEE (reference sequence). The CDR3 has 15 residues. V lost 4 bases to trimming and J lost 2 bases; unmatched junction nucleotides: 6.

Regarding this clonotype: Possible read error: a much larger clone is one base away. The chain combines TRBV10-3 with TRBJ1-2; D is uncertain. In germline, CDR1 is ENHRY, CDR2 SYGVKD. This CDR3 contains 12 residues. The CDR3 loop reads CAISATKYGYTF. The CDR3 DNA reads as TGTGCCATCAGTGCTACTAAGTATGGCTACACCTTC.

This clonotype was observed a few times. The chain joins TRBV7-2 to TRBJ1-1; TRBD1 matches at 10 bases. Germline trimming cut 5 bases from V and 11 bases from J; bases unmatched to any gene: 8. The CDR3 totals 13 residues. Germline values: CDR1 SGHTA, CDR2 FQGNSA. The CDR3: CASSRDRGGGAFF. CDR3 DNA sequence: TGTGCCAGCAGCCGGGACAGGGGCGGAGGGGCTTTCTTT.

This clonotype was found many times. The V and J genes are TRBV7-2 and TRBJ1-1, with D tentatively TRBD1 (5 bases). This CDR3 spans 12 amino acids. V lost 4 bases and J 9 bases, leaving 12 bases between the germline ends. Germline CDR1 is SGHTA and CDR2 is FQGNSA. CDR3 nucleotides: TGTGCCAGCAGCTCAACACAGGTTAAAGCTTTCTTT. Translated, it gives CASSSTQVKAFF.

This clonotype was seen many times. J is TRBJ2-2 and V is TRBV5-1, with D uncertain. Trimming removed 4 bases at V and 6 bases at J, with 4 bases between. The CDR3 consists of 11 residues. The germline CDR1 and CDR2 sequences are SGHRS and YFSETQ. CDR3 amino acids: CASSAAGELFF. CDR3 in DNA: TGCGCCAGCAGCGCTGCCGGGGAGCTGTTTTTT.

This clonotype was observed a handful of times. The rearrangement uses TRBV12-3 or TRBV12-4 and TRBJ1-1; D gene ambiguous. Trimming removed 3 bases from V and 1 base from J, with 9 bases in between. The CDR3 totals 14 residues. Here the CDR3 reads CASSFQYGNTEAFF. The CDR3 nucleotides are TGTGCCAGCAGTTTTCAGTACGGGAACACTGAAGCTTTCTTT.

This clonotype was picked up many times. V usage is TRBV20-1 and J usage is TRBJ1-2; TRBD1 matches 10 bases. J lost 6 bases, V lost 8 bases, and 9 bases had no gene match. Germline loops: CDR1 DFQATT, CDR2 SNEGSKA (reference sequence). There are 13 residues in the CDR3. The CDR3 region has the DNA TGCAGTACCCTTGGGGACAGGGGAGATGGCTACACCTTC. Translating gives CSTLGDRGDGYTF.

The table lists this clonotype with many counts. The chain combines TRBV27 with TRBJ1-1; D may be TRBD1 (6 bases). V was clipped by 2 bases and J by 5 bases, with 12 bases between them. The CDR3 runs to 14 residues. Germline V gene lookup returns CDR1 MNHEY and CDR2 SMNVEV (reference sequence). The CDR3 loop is CASSLVRGRTEAFF. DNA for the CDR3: TGTGCCAGCAGTTTAGTCAGGGGAAGGACTGAAGCTTTCTTT.

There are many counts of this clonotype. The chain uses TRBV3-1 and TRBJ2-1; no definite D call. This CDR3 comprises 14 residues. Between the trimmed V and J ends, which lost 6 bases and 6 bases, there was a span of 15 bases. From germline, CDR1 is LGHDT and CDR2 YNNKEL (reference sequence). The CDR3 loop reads CASRHTNDPNEQFF. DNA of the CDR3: TGTGCCAGCAGGCACACCAATGACCCCAATGAGCAGTTCTTC.